This T cell receptor beta chain is drawn from a study of blood T cell repertoires in COVID-19. Followed longitudinally, the Seattle patients had been enrolled during active infection. Looked up from germline, CDR1 is LNHDA and CDR2 is SQIVND (reference sequence). V lost 4 bases and J lost 4; bases outside the gene matches: 12. CDR3 size: 16 residues. Original methodology: How many nucleated cells were present was estimated from reference gene primer amplification. Produced via immunoSEQ multiplex PCR; TCRdb's table is partial and in-frame only. V and J calls and clone size are given by that table; D and trimming were obtained from the DNA. The sample includes around 260,000 clones, roughly 84% seen only once; the top ten take 0.87%.

Material for sequencing was peripheral blood. This rearrangement joins TRBV19 to TRBJ1-2, with 7 bases lining up with TRBD1. The receptor was derived from a human donor with COVID-19, enrolled during active disease. The donor label of this sample is uncertain. For the CDR3, the DNA is TGTGCCAGTAGTACCCTACAGGGGTTGGGGACCTATGGCTACACCTTC. This translates into CASSTLQGLGTYGYTF. Filled out from reference TRBV19 and TRBJ1-2, the complete variable domain reads DGGITQSPKYLFRKEGQNVTLSCEQNLNHDAMYWYRQDPGQGLRLIYYSQIVNDFQKGDIAEGYSVSREKKESFPLTVTSAQKNPTAFYLCASSTLQGLGTYGYTFGSGTRLTVV.